Detailed here is one T cell receptor (beta chain). Its antigen has not been determined. Base qualities are not recorded, but no much larger clone differs from it by a single base. These data are taken from a study of cytomegalovirus exposure and HLA in healthy donors (dated by TCRdb to about 2017). About the study as a whole: According to an earlier analysis of several hundred of the donors, some 170 million T cells yielded some 120 million unique TCR beta sequences and 276 Gb of sequence data. An early release covering 500 to 750 HLA-typed donors comprised approximately 290 gigabases of sequencing data and 85 million or so unique TCR sequences. Of the roughly 410 genotyped donors, less than 90% were placed in the genetic ancestry cluster associated with self-reported Caucasian donors. The study was designed to test whether signatures of past pathogen exposure could be identified by cataloging public T cell receptors. The study profiled the T cell repertoires of under 700 subjects by immunosequencing and related them to cytomegalovirus serostatus. Besides the first cohort of 666 subjects, a separate validation cohort made up of some 110 different subjects was used. High-throughput TCR immunosequencing, statistical association of individual TCRs with disease status, and machine learning were combined to predict cytomegalovirus infection status. A later analysis re-examined previously published TCR beta repertoires from over 500 donors and added high-resolution HLA genotyping to investigate patterns of TCR occurrence. Rather than drawing on any new phenotypic data, the later analysis identified candidate immune exposures from TCR beta sequences and the way those sequences occurred across donors. An earlier analysis of approximately 580 of the donors used high-throughput TCR beta sequencing to judge whether each TCR beta V gene segment behaved as functional or pseudogenic. Alongside the repertoire data, information on donor age, sex, ethnicity and CMV serostatus was compiled. A later genetic analysis took genome-wide SNP genotypes for about three fifths of the roughly 670 donors and used that subset as a discovery cohort. Every repertoire in the discovery cohort had been generated on one and the same sequencing platform. HLA typing covered class I and class II loci at four-digit resolution. The number of donors typed differed by locus, with roughly 629-640 for A, B, C, DRB1 and DQB1, around 560 for DQA1, approximately 580 for DPA1, and under 490 for DPB1. Five DR-DQ haplotypes were treated as single units for association and clustering because of strong linkage in the cohort. On average, roughly 250,000 unique TCR beta nucleotide sequences were sequenced per donor among about 400 genotyped donors of the cohort, with about 19% of those sequences being non-productive. Study-wide findings and limitations: A cluster of highly shared sequence variants was judged likely to represent a technical artifact of the sequencing pipeline. Compared with equally common non-associated chains, HLA-associated TCR beta chains in a later analysis were more clonally expanded and had lower generation probabilities. The study gave a list of more than 150 TCR beta chains associated with cytomegalovirus. According to a later analysis, parvovirus B19, influenza, CMV and Epstein-Barr virus appeared linked to several top co-occurrence clusters. V-gene and J-gene trimming of TCR beta chains was associated with a missense DCLRE1C variant in a later genetic analysis, and the association was replicated in an independent cohort. Because counts were too low, 15 to 20 rarely observed V segments, including chromosome 9 orphons, were excluded from the earlier analysis of roughly 580 of the donors. In vitro tests confirmed that a few of the cytomegalovirus-associated TCR beta chains recognize cytomegalovirus antigens. In a later analysis, the rate of TCR association differed among HLA loci, with DRB1 alleles having the most associated TCRs and HLA-C alleles having the fewest. Because HLA typing was unavailable for some donors at each locus, only the typed subset was used in association tests. A further reported finding was that TCR beta sequences accurately predicted the HLA-A and HLA-B alleles for most subjects in the first cohort. In both the original and validation cohorts, the classifier was reported to diagnose cytomegalovirus status with high specificity and sensitivity. In an earlier analysis of some 500 of the donors, most TCR beta V segments appeared in productive rearrangements about 87% or about 30% of the time, broadly matching IMGT annotations. Some IMGT-functional V segments, including TRBV6-2 and TRBV6-3, could not be told apart with the 87-base-pair reads, so those segments were excluded. Linkage disequilibrium might explain the correlated functional status among segregating V segments, but an unknown experimental factor could not be ruled out. A later analysis associated about 16,000 TCR beta sequences with specific HLA alleles at a false discovery rate of 0.05. When HLA alleles, especially DR and DQ, strongly co-occurred, attributing TCR associations to individual alleles was difficult. Roughly uniform sequencing depth across donors was assumed in presence/absence analyses, although this assumption may not hold. The authors suggested that the approach could potentially be extended to other disease states and immunological phenotypes. The only immune exposure information available for the cohort was CMV serostatus. In a later genetic analysis, fewer N-insertions in productive TCRs were reported among donors in an Asian-associated ancestry cluster than the approximately 670-donor mean. While some public TCRs were present in many individuals, most TCR sequences turned up only very rarely across donors. A later analysis found that most CMV-associated TCR beta chains appeared HLA-restricted, with HLA associations seemingly driven largely by CMV exposure. Only TCR beta chains were sequenced in this cohort, and the absence of alpha or paired-chain data limited detectable features.

The cohort consisted of some 730 healthy bone marrow donors. At the time of sampling, every cohort member was nominally healthy, though immune exposures that went unrecorded were likely present. The donor was CMV seropositive and belonged to the group of 250 to 350 seropositive cohort members. A peripheral blood sample was provided by each donor, and peripheral blood mononuclear cells were used for TCR beta sequencing. The Qiagen DNeasy Blood Extraction Kit was used to extract genomic DNA from the blood cell samples. Between the V and J ends, shortened by 8 bases and 7 bases respectively, the junction contains 21 bases. The germline V gene encodes CDR1 SQVTM and CDR2 ANQGSEA. From its cysteine to its phenylalanine, the CDR3 spans 14 amino acids. Of the read, only the CDR3 DNA is kept; its 42 bases are in frame from base 1. Receptor amplification or capture employed the immunoSEQ multiplex PCR assay. For the multiplex PCR, a mixture combining 60 forward primers for TCR Vbeta segments and 13 reverse primers for TCR Jbeta segments was used. A multiplex PCR assay on genomic DNA amplified the CDR3 region of rearranged TCR beta genes. The Illumina HiSeq System was used to sequence the amplified TCR beta libraries as 87-base-pair reads. In the source study's methods: A later analysis counted about 80 million unique TCR beta chains across the approximately 700 repertoires, and 10 million to 11 million of these chains were shared by at least two donors. To remove PCR and sequencing errors, raw reads were error-corrected and collapsed into unique sequences using a nearest-neighbor algorithm that merged closely related sequences. Alignment of CDR3 sequences to IMGT reference sequences was used to assign V, D and J gene segments. For a sequence to be retained, at least a six-nucleotide match to both a V gene segment and a J gene segment was required. A rearrangement was called productive if the CDR3 had no stop codons and remained in frame with V and J, and every other rearrangement was called non-productive. Following IMGT convention, CDR3 was defined as the stretch from the second conserved V-encoded cysteine to the conserved J-encoded phenylalanine. In an earlier analysis of approximately 590 of the donors, sequences lacking an unambiguous match to a single V gene segment were excluded. In an earlier analysis of about 590 of the donors, a V segment was called functional when productive rearrangements were above 56.7%, and segregating when the standard deviation between donors exceeded 5%. A statistical classification framework was built for diagnosing cytomegalovirus status from the catalog of TCR beta chain sequences. In a later analysis, V and J genes were assigned by comparing TCR nucleotide sequences against IMGT/GENE-DB human TR gene sequences. Using the TCRdist pipeline, a later analysis assigned CDR3 sequences along with most-parsimonious VDJ recombination scenarios. In a later analysis, each TCR beta chain was defined by its CDR3 amino acid sequence together with its V-gene family, and reads lacking a unique V-gene family were excluded. To address suspected cross-contamination and a sequencing artifact, a later analysis removed over 500 highly shared, low-generation-probability nucleotide sequences. For each public chain, a later analysis derived a clonal expansion index from normalized ranks of inferred template counts within each repertoire. In a later analysis, generation probabilities were computed using a VDJ recombination model fitted to out-of-frame rearrangements, and the results were checked against IGoR. A later analysis scored TCR-TCR, TCR-HLA and TCR-CMV co-occurrence with hypergeometric tests, applying a repertoire-size bias correction to TCR pairs. To estimate false discovery rates, a later analysis permuted the HLA or CMV assignments 20 times. A later analysis grouped co-occurring TCRs with DBSCAN, adding TCRdist sequence similarity when clustering within HLA-allele-positive subsets. For co-occurrence clustering, repertoires with fewer than 30,000 or more than 120,000 public chains were excluded, along with five repertoires with anomalous nucleotide sharing. TCRdb took over this immuneACCESS table, retaining in-frame rearrangements with V and J assigned. Such tables are incomplete; in checked studies, under half of the missing clones stem from an unresolved V gene, and the remainder is unexplained. Clone size and the V and J calls come from that table; the DNA yielded D and trimming. This sample lists about 210,000 clones; roughly 87% were detected once. The ten most abundant clones make up around 6% of the sample.

Here the chain combines TRBV29-1 and TRBJ2-1; D gene: possibly TRBD2, on 6 matching bases. The sequencing sample was made of PBMCs. The clonotype originates from a middle-aged man in good health and CMV-seropositive. The CDR3 here reads CSLGGGAHANEQFF. The sequenced DNA is TGCAGCCTGGGAGGAGGGGCTCATGCGAATGAGCAGTTCTTC.